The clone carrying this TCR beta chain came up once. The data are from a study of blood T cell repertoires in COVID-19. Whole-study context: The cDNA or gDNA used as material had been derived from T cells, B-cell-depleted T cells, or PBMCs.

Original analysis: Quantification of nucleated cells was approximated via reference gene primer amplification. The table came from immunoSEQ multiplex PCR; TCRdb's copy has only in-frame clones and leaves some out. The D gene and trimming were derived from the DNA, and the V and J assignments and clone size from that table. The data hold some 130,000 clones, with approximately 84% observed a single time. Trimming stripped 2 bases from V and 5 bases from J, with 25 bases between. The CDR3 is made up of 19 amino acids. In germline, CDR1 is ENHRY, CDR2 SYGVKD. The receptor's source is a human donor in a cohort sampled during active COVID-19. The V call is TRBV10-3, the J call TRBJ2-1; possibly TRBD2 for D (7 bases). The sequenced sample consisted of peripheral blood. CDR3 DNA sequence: TGTGCCATCAGTGAGCGTCCCGGGGGGCCACTAGTAATGGACAATGAGCAGTTCTTC. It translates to CAISERPGGPLVMDNEQFF.